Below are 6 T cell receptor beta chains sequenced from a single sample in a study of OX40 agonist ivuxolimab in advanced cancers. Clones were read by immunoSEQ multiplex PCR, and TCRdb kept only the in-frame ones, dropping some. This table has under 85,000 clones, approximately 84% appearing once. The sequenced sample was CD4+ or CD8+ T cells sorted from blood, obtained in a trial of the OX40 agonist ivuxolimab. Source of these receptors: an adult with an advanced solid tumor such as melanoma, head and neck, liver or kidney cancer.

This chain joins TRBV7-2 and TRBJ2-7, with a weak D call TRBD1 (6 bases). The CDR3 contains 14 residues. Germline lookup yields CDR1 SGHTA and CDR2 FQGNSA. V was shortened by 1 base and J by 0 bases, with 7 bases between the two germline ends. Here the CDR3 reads CASSLGRGSYEQYF. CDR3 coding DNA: TGTGCCAGCAGCTTAGGCAGGGGCTCCTACGAGCAGTACTTC.

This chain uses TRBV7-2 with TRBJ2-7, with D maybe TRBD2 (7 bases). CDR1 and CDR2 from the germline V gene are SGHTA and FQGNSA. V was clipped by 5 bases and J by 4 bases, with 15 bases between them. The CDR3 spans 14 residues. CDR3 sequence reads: CASSQQGGGYEQYF. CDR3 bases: TGTGCCAGCAGCCAACAAGGGGGGGGATACGAGCAGTACTTC.

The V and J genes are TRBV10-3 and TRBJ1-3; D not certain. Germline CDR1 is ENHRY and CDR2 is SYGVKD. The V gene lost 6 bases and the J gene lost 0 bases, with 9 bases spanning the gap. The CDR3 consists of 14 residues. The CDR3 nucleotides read TGTGCCATCAGGCCAGGAAGCTCTGGAAACACCATATATTTT. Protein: CAIRPGSSGNTIYF.

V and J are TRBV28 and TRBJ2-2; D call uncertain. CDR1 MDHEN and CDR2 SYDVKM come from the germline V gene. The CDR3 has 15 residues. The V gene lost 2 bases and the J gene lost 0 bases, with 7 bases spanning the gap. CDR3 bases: TGTGCCAGCAGTTTACCAGGACCGAACACCGGGGAGCTGTTTTTT. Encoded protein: CASSLPGPNTGELFF.

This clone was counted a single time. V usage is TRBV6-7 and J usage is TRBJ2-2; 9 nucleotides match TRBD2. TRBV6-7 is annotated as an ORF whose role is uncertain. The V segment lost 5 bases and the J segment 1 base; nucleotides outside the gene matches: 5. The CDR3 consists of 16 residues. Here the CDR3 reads CASSPRLAENTGELFF. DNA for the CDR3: TGTGCCAGCAGTCCCCGACTAGCGGAGAACACCGGGGAGCTGTTTTTT.

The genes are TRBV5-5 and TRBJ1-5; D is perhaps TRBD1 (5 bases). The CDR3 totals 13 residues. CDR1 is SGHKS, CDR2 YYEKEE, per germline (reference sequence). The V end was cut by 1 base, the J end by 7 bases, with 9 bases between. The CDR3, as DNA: TGTGCCAGCAGCTTGTGGGGGAACCAGCCCCAGCATTTT. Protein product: CASSLWGNQPQHF. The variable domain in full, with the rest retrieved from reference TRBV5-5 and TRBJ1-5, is DAGVTQSPTHLIKTRGQQVTLRCSPISGHKSVSWYQQVLGQGPQFIFQYYEKEERGRGNFPDRFSARQFPNYSSELNVNALLLGDSALYLCASSLWGNQPQHFGDGTRLSIL.